A single sample gave rise to the 7 T cell receptor beta chains below, sequenced in a study of blood T cells in healthy people across ages. A second roughly 6 to 11 cycle PCR used barcoded and J-beta primers. TCRdb fed the 5' RACE reads into MiXCR, producing one record per CDR3 protein. The top ten hold around a fifth of the sample, which has some 700,000 distinct CDR3 sequences, roughly 41% seen once. The sequenced sample was blood. Receptors originate from a woman aged 55-70 years in good health.

The chain links TRBV6-5 to TRBJ2-7; no definite D call. The CDR3 loop spans 8 amino acids. Germline CDR1 reads MNHEY; CDR2 reads SVGAGI. The V and J ends lost 11 bases and 12 bases respectively, with 11 bases between them. CDR3 sequence reads: CAEESRYF. CDR3 sequence (DNA): TGTGCCGAGGAGAGTCGGTACTTC.

The V and J genes are TRBV6-6 and TRBJ1-1; D is perhaps TRBD1 (5 bases). The V gene lost 6 bases and the J gene lost 1 base, with 9 bases spanning the gap. The CDR3 consists of 13 residues. Germline V gene sequence: CDR1 MNHNY, CDR2 SVGAGI (reference sequence). The CDR3 loop reads CASRHQGNTEAFF. DNA of the CDR3: TGTGCCAGCAGACATCAGGGGAACACTGAAGCTTTCTTT.

This clonotype was picked up a small number of times. This chain links TRBV20-1 with TRBJ2-7; TRBD2 matches at 12 bases. CDR3 length: 13 residues. V lost 7 bases and J lost 6; bases outside the gene matches: 7. Germline CDR1 and CDR2: DFQATT and SNEGSKA (reference sequence). The CDR3 DNA reads as TGCAGTGTCCCGACTAGCGGGAGTGTCGAGCAGTACTTC. As protein: CSVPTSGSVEQYF.

This clonotype was counted between two and nine times. The chain employs TRBV28 and TRBJ2-7; tentative D call: TRBD1 (6 bases). Germline loops: CDR1 MDHEN, CDR2 SYDVKM. This CDR3 comprises 14 residues. The germline V and J ends were trimmed by 5 bases and 1 base, with 12 bases remaining between them. The CDR3 loop is CASSQGGRSYEQYF. In DNA, the CDR3 is TGTGCCAGCAGTCAAGGGGGTCGATCCTACGAGCAGTACTTC.

The sample holds a few counts of this clonotype. The chain couples TRBV4-2 to TRBJ1-6, with 8 bases identical to TRBD1. The length of the CDR3 is 14 residues. Germline trimming cut 6 bases from V and 10 bases from J; bases unmatched to any gene: 8. The germline V gene encodes CDR1 LGHNA and CDR2 YNFKEQ. The CDR3 coding sequence is TGTGCCAGCAGACAGGGGGATGTTGGCTCACCCCTCCACTTT. The encoded protein is CASRQGDVGSPLHF.

This chain uses TRBV24-1 with TRBJ2-3; perhaps TRBD1 as D (6 bases). The CDR3 spans 17 residues. Germline loops: CDR1 KGHDR, CDR2 SFDVKD. Trimming left V 2 bases short and J 0 bases short, with 14 bases between. Here the CDR3 DNA reads TGTGCCACCAGTGATTCGACAGGCTCCGATAGCACAGATACGCAGTATTTT. Amino acid sequence: CATSDSTGSDSTDTQYF.

This clonotype occurred a few times. The gene calls are TRBV13 and TRBJ2-4, with 10 bases lining up with TRBD1. After removal of 5 bases from V and 15 bases from J, the junction contained 7 bases not matched to a gene. The CDR3 runs 12 residues. The V gene's germline CDR1 is PRHDT and CDR2 FYEKMQ (reference sequence). CDR3 nucleotide sequence: TGTGCCAGCAGCATGGACAGGGGGAAGATGTACTTC. Its protein is CASSMDRGKMYF.